This is a list of T cell receptor beta chains from one sample in a study of CD8 T cells in ankylosing spondylitis. One entry per CDR3 protein results from TCRdb running MiXCR on the 5' RACE reads. Here the sample spans 670,000 or so distinct CDR3 sequences, roughly 20% being singletons. Sequencing used blood, either unsorted or a sorted T cell fraction (not recorded which). These receptors were collected from a male donor with ankylosing spondylitis. The CDR3 runs from the conserved cysteine through the conserved F or W. D genes are given only for firm matches. Only part of the rows carry a size: once, few, many, or a class if the clone is expanded.

NA	13	TRBV20-1	TRBJ2-7	once	TGCAGTGCTAACCATCCGGGGGAGTACGAGCAGTACTTC	CSANHPGEYEQYF
TRBD2	18	TRBV28	TRBJ2-2	NA	TGTGCCAGCACCCAAAGGTGGGGGGGGTCCGTTTACACCGGGGAGCTGTTTTTT	CASTQRWGGSVYTGELFF
NA	15	TRBV6-2/TRBV6-3	TRBJ2-1	few	TGTGCCAGCAGTCCATTCTGGGGGACCTACAATGAGCAGTTCTTC	CASSPFWGTYNEQFF
TRBD2	17	TRBV5-5	TRBJ2-5	few	TGTGCCAGCAGCTTGGCCCCGACTAGCGGGGTTGGGGAGACCCAGTACTTC	CASSLAPTSGVGETQYF
TRBD2	16	TRBV6-5	TRBJ2-1	few	TGTGCCAGCCGTACTTCCGGGACTAGCGCTTACAATGAGCAGTTCTTC	CASRTSGTSAYNEQFF
TRBD2	23	TRBV4-3	TRBJ2-4	many	TGCGCCAGCAGCCAAGCCTGGAGCGAGCCGGGACTAGCGGAAGGGGGAGCCAAAAACATTCAGTACTTC	CASSQAWSEPGLAEGGAKNIQYF
NA	12	TRBV21-1	TRBJ1-6	NA	TGTGCCAGCAGCAAAATGAATTCACCCCTCCACTTT	CASSKMNSPLHF
NA	12	TRBV24-1	TRBJ2-2	NA	TGTGCCACCAGGAGATCTACCGGGGAGCTGTTTTTT	CATRRSTGELFF
NA	16	TRBV28	TRBJ2-3	NA	TGTGCCAGCAGTGGGACGTGGGGCCAGGGCACAGATACGCAGTATTTT	CASSGTWGQGTDTQYF
TRBD2	15	TRBV11-2	TRBJ2-1	few	TGTGCCAGCAGCTTAGGGAGCGGGGGCTCCCATGAGCAGTTCTTC	CASSLGSGGSHEQFF
NA	15	TRBV20-1	TRBJ2-3	NA	TGCAGTGCTAGGCGCCCTGGAACCTCCACAGATACGCAGTATTTT	CSARRPGTSTDTQYF
NA	14	TRBV5-1	TRBJ1-1	few	TGCGCCAGCAGCCTCCGGTCGACGGGGGCTGAAGCTTTCTTT	CASSLRSTGAEAFF
NA	14	TRBV29-1	TRBJ1-3	few	TGCAGCGTGAAGCAGGGGTTTGCTGGAAACACCATATATTTT	CSVKQGFAGNTIYF
NA	15	TRBV5-1	TRBJ2-1	NA	TGCGCCAGCAGCTCAGTGGGGGTTCCGGACAATGAGCAGTTCTTC	CASSSVGVPDNEQFF
NA	13	TRBV29-1	TRBJ1-2	many	TGCACCGCGAGTCGGTCAGGAAGCTATGGCTACACCTTC	CTASRSGSYGYTF
TRBD2	14	TRBV20-1	TRBJ2-7	NA	TGCAGTGCTAGAGTCCCAGCGGGGGGGTACGAGCAGTACTTC	CSARVPAGGYEQYF
NA	17	TRBV4-1	TRBJ2-2	NA	TGCGCCAGCAGCGGCTATGGACCAACTTACTTCACCGGGGAGCTGTTTTTT	CASSGYGPTYFTGELFF
NA	14	TRBV9	TRBJ2-1	many	TGTGCCAGCAGCCGGGGACTCCCCGACAATGAGCAGTTCTTC	CASSRGLPDNEQFF
TRBD1	23	TRBV4-1	TRBJ1-3	NA	TGCGCCAGCAGCCAAGATCGGCCCCTCCAGGGGGCGCTTCCAAGAAACTCTGGAAACACCATATATTTT	CASSQDRPLQGALPRNSGNTIYF
TRBD1	13	TRBV12-3/TRBV12-4	TRBJ1-2	few	TGTGCCAGCAACTTGCGACAGGGGGATGGCTACACCTTC	CASNLRQGDGYTF
TRBD1	18	TRBV6-5	TRBJ1-2	many	TGTGCCAGCAGTTACGCTACCGGGACAGGGTATTCCATCTATGGCTACACCTTC	CASSYATGTGYSIYGYTF
TRBD1	13	TRBV6-1	TRBJ2-3	NA	TGTGCCAGCAGGGGGACAGGAACAGATACGCAGTATTTT	CASRGTGTDTQYF
NA	13	TRBV20-1	TRBJ1-6	few	TGCAGTGCTAGATCGAGCAATAATTCACCCCTCCACTTT	CSARSSNNSPLHF
NA	16	TRBV15	TRBJ1-2	few	TGTGCCACCACCCCAGGGTCGGGGGGCGCGGACTATGGCTACACCTTC	CATTPGSGGADYGYTF
NA	12	TRBV11-2	TRBJ2-1	many	TGTGCCAGCAGGAGACTGAGTCAAGAGCAGTTCTTC	CASRRLSQEQFF
NA	13	TRBV5-6	TRBJ2-5	NA	TGTGCCAGCCGCATCCGGGCCCAAGAGACCCAGTACTTC	CASRIRAQETQYF
NA	16	TRBV5-1	TRBJ1-3	NA	TGCGCCAGCAGCTTGGTAGGAGGGAGCTCTGGAAACACCATATATTTT	CASSLVGGSSGNTIYF
NA	13	TRBV27	TRBJ2-1	many	TGTGCCAGCAGTTTAGTACAATACAATGAGCAGTTCTTC	CASSLVQYNEQFF
TRBD1	13	TRBV20-1	TRBJ1-1	few	TGCAGTGCTAGTAGCGGGACAGGACCTGAAGCTTTCTTT	CSASSGTGPEAFF
NA	14	TRBV5-1	TRBJ2-7	few	TGCGCCAGCAGCTTCTCTGCGGGGACCTACGAGCAGTACTTC	CASSFSAGTYEQYF
NA	17	TRBV4-2	TRBJ2-6	few	TGTGCCAGCAGCCAAGATTTGGTTAGCTCTGGGGCCAACGTCCTGACTTTC	CASSQDLVSSGANVLTF
NA	14	TRBV12-3/TRBV12-4	TRBJ2-1	many	TGTGCCAGCAGTTTTGGCGGGAACTACAATGAGCAGTTCTTC	CASSFGGNYNEQFF
NA	15	TRBV9	TRBJ2-5	NA	TGTGCCAGCAGCGTAGACGGGGGCTGGCGAGAGACCCAGTACTTC	CASSVDGGWRETQYF
TRBD2	17	TRBV10-3	TRBJ2-2	NA	TGTGCCATCAGTGAGTCGGGACTACAAGCAAGGGGCGGGGAGCTGTTTTTT	CAISESGLQARGGELFF
NA	14	TRBV12-3/TRBV12-4	TRBJ1-6	NA	TGTGCCAGCAGTTTCGGGTCAGAAGGTTCACCCCTCCACTTT	CASSFGSEGSPLHF
TRBD2	18	TRBV20-1	TRBJ2-5	many	TGCAGTGCTAGAGATGGTCGATGGGCTAGCGGGGGCTCGGGGGCCCAGTACTTC	CSARDGRWASGGSGAQYF
NA	14	TRBV7-9	TRBJ1-6	NA	TGTGCCAGCAGCTTAGTAGGGGTTCTTTCACCCCTCCACTTT	CASSLVGVLSPLHF
TRBD2	15	TRBV6-5	TRBJ2-5	NA	TGTGCCAGCAGTTACACTAGCGGGGGAAAAGAGACCCAGTACTTC	CASSYTSGGKETQYF
TRBD2	16	TRBV20-1	TRBJ2-7	once	TGCAGTGCTAGACCCCCCCGGACTAGCGGGAGTTGGGAGCAGTACTTC	CSARPPRTSGSWEQYF
NA	12	TRBV7-2	TRBJ2-7	few	TGTGCCAGCAGCTTAGGTGGCGACGTGGAGTACTTC	CASSLGGDVEYF
NA	17	TRBV7-9	TRBJ1-2	few	TGTGCCAGCAGCTTCACTCCAACGACAGGAATCACCAATCCCTACACCTTC	CASSFTPTTGITNPYTF
TRBD2	14	TRBV5-1	TRBJ2-5	NA	TGCGCCAGCAGCCTAAGGACTAGCGGTGAGACCCAGTACTTC	CASSLRTSGETQYF
TRBD1	14	TRBV2	TRBJ2-7	NA	TGTGCCAGCAGTACCGGGACAGGGAGGAACGAGCAGTACTTC	CASSTGTGRNEQYF
NA	16	TRBV2	TRBJ2-7	few	TGTGCCAGCAGTGCGACGATTCGCGACCGGTCCTACGAGCAGTACTTC	CASSATIRDRSYEQYF
NA	17	TRBV21-1	TRBJ1-5	NA	TGTGCCAGCAGCAAAGGCGCGGGACAGGGGGCGGATCAGCCCCAGCATTTT	CASSKGAGQGADQPQHF